This TCR beta chain was captured in a study of T cell responses to AZD1222 COVID-19 vaccine. Study-level results: Females outnumbered males among donors, who were mostly white British; clonal diversity was possibly underestimated.

Worth noting for this clone: The antigen is undetermined.

CDR3 length equals 12 residues. The germline gives CDR1 MNHEY, CDR2 SVGAGI. V was clipped by 4 bases and J by 2 bases, with 4 bases between them. Clones were sequenced by immunoSEQ multiplex PCR, and TCRdb holds only the in-frame ones, with some missing. The sample yields 70,000 to 90,000 clones, 70% to 85% seen once. This chain uses TRBV6-5 with TRBJ2-3; D remains ambiguous. The specimen was peripheral blood, collected on day 0 of AZD1222 vaccination. This TCR was recovered from an adult in good health. CDR3 sequence: CASSSLTDTQYF. The CDR3 nucleotides are TGTGCCAGCAGTTCCCTCACAGATACGCAGTATTTT.